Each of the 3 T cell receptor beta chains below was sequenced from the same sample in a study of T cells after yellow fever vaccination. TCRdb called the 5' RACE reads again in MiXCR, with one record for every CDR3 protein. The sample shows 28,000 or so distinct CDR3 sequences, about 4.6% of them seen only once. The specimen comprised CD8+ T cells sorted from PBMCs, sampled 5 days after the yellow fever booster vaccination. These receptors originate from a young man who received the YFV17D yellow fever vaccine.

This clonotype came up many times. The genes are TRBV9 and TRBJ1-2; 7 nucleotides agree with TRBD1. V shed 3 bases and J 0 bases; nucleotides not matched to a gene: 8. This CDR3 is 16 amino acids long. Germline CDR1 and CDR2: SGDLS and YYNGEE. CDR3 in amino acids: CASSGYRGGANYGYTF. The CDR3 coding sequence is TGTGCCAGCAGCGGATACAGGGGTGGGGCTAACTATGGCTACACCTTC.

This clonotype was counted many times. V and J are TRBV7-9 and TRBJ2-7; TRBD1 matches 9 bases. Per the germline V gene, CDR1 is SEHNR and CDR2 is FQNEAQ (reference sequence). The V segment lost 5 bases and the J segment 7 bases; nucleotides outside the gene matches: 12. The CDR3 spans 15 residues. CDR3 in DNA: TGTGCCAGCAGCCCTCCGGGACAGGGTTCGGGAGAGCAGTACTTC. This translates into CASSPPGQGSGEQYF.

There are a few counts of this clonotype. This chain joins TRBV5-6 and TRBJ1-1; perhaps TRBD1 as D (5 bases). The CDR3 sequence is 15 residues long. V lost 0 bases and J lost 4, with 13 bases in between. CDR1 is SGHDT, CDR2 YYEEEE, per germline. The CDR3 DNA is TGTGCCAGCAGCTTGGGGGGGTCTTGGAGCACTGAAGCTTTCTTT. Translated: CASSLGGSWSTEAFF.